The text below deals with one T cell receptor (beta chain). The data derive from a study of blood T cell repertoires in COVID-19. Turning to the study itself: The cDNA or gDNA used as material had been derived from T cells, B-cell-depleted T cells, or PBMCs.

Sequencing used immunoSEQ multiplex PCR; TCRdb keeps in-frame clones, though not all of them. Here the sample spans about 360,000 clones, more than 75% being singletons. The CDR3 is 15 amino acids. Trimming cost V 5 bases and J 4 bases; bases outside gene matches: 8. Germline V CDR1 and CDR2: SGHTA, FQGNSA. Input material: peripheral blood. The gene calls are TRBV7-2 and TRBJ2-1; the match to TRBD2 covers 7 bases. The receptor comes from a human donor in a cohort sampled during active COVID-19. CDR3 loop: CASSRGGGAYNEQFF. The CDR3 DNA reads TGTGCCAGCAGCCGGGGCGGGGGAGCATACAATGAGCAGTTCTTC.